This entry describes one T cell receptor beta chain. Germline lookup yields CDR1 SNHLY and CDR2 FYNNEI. Between the trimmed V and J ends, which lost 6 bases and 1 base, there was a span of 10 bases. The CDR3 is 14 residues long. The sample is drawn from a study of OX40 agonist ivuxolimab in advanced cancers. Here immunoSEQ multiplex PCR was the method, and the copy in TCRdb shows in-frame clones only, minus some. This sample yields about 69,000 clones, of which about nine tenths are seen a single time; about 0.3% belongs to the top ten. The sequence derives from an adult with an advanced solid tumor such as melanoma, head and neck, liver or kidney cancer. The rearrangement uses TRBV2 and TRBJ2-1; TRBD2 is a possible D gene (6 bases). Sequencing used CD4+ or CD8+ T cells sorted from blood, obtained in a trial of the OX40 agonist ivuxolimab. CDR3 region: CASRRDGSYNEQFF. CDR3 nucleotide sequence: TGTGCCAGCAGGCGGGATGGGTCCTACAATGAGCAGTTCTTC.